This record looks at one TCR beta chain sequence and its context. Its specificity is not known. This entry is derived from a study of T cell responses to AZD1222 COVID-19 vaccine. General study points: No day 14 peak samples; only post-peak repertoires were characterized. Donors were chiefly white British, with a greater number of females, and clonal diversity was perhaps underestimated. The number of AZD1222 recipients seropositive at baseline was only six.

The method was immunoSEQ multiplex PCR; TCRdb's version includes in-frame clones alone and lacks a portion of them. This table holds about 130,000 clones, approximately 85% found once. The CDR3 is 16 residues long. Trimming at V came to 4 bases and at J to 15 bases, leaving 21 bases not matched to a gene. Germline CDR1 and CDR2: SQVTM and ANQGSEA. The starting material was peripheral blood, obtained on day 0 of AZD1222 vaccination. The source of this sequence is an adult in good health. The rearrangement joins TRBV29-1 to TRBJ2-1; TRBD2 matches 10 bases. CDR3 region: CSVVGGLAGVVGSPFF. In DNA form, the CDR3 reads TGCAGCGTTGTTGGGGGGCTAGCGGGAGTTGTGGGTTCTCCGTTCTTC.